The source of this T cell receptor beta chain is a study of CD8 T cells in ankylosing spondylitis. General study points: Before this, some motif variants had been reported in reactive arthritis synovial fluid and blood. Several highly homologous variants formed a TCR beta motif that appeared characteristic of ankylosing spondylitis blood.

V dropped 5 bases and J dropped 1 base, with 11 bases sitting between them. Germline V gives CDR1 LGHNA, CDR2 YSLEER. The CDR3 runs 15 residues. At least ten counts were recorded for this clonotype. Its antigen is currently unknown. TCRdb reanalysed the 5' RACE reads using MiXCR and keeps one entry per CDR3 protein. The repertoire has 500,000 to 650,000 distinct CDR3 sequences, less than 6% of them found once; the top ten carry roughly 3.5%. The rearrangement joins TRBV4-3 to TRBJ2-2; D remains unclear. Sequences were obtained from blood, either unsorted or a sorted T cell fraction (not recorded which). The TCR sequence derives from a male donor with ankylosing spondylitis. CDR3 sequence: CASSFKLGNTGELFF. The CDR3 nucleotides are TGCGCCAGCAGCTTCAAGCTCGGGAACACCGGGGAGCTGTTTTTT.